The 21 T cell receptor beta chains reported below all come from one sample, sequenced in a study of T cells in Graves' hyperthyroidism and ophthalmopathy. Amplification targeted TCR beta CDR3 regions from RNA transcripts. When the TCR CDR3 underwent first-round RT-PCR, the HTBI primer set was used. Each CDR3 protein is one row after TCRdb ran MiXCR on the multiplex PCR reads. This sample has 600,000 or so distinct CDR3 sequences, with 13% to 15% found just once. Material for sequencing was blood. The receptor set was obtained from a woman between 45 and 65 years old with Graves' ophthalmopathy.

Of note for this clonotype: Being one base from a much bigger clone, this may be a read error. The rearrangement joins TRBV20-1 to TRBJ1-5, with D perhaps matching TRBD1 (6 bases). The germline V and J ends were trimmed by 1 base and 4 bases, with 14 bases remaining between them. The germline V gene has CDR1 DFQATT and CDR2 SNEGSKA (reference sequence). This CDR3 contains 15 residues. The CDR3 DNA follows: TGCAGTGCTAGAGTGGACGCTCAGGGGAATCAGCCCCAGCATTTT. Its translation: CSARVDAQGNQPQHF.

This clonotype occurred a few times. The rearrangement links TRBV29-1 to TRBJ2-5; 7 nucleotides align to TRBD1. The germline CDR1 and CDR2 sequences are SQVTM and ANQGSEA. CDR3 length equals 13 residues. V lost 7 bases, J lost 3 bases, and 8 bases stayed unmatched. CDR3 DNA sequence: TGCAGCGCCCTAGACAGGGCCAAAGAGACCCAGTACTTC. Its translation is CSALDRAKETQYF.

The rearrangement links TRBV11-2 to TRBJ2-2, with D uncertain. Germline V lookup: CDR1 SGHAT, CDR2 FQNNGV. V was clipped by 5 bases and J by 4 bases, with 8 bases between them. The CDR3 runs 13 residues. In nucleotides, the CDR3 is TGTGCCAGCAGCCCCGCCCTCACCGGGGAGCTGTTTTTT. It encodes CASSPALTGELFF.

This clonotype has a count of ten or more. The V gene is TRBV5-5, the J gene TRBJ1-2, with 7 bases matching TRBD1. From germline, CDR1 is SGHKS and CDR2 YYEKEE (reference sequence). The CDR3 contains 14 residues. V gave up 4 bases and J gave up 1 base; unmatched junction bases: 4. CDR3 region: CASSGTVINYGYTF. Here the CDR3 DNA reads TGTGCCAGCAGCGGGACAGTAATTAACTATGGCTACACCTTC.

This clonotype was recorded many times. The chain employs TRBV7-2 and TRBJ2-1; 10 bases are shared with TRBD2. V shed 6 bases, J shed 4 bases, and the junction held 9 bases outside the gene matches. The V gene's germline CDR1 is SGHTA and CDR2 FQGNSA. The CDR3 is made up of 16 amino acids. This chain's CDR3 is CASRAPGTSDYNEQFF. DNA of the CDR3: TGTGCCAGCAGAGCCCCCGGGACTAGCGATTACAATGAGCAGTTCTTC. The full variable domain, with the rest looked up from reference TRBV7-2 and TRBJ2-1, is GAGVSQSPSNKVTEKGKDVELRCDPISGHTALYWYRQSLGQGLEFLIYFQGNSAPDKSGLPSDRFSAERTGGSVSTLTIQRTQQEDSAVYLCASRAPGTSDYNEQFFGPGTRLTVL.

This clonotype was recorded at least ten times. The chain joins TRBV7-2 to TRBJ2-7, with D possibly being TRBD1 or TRBD2 (5 bases each). The ends were cut back, 1 base at V and 1 base at J, with 11 bases in the middle. The V gene's germline CDR1 is SGHTA and CDR2 FQGNSA. The CDR3 is 15 amino acids. Written as DNA, the CDR3 is TGTGCCAGCAGCTTAGGAGGGGTTAGGTCCTACGAGCAGTACTTC. It is translated as CASSLGGVRSYEQYF.

This clonotype was observed many times. The chain carries TRBV28 and TRBJ1-2, with 7 bases aligning to TRBD1. The V gene's germline CDR1 is MDHEN and CDR2 SYDVKM. The CDR3 has 16 residues. The ends lost 2 bases at V and 1 base at J; junction bases unmatched: 7. The chain's CDR3 is CASSLSSQGRNYGYTF. The CDR3 region has the DNA TGTGCCAGCAGTTTAAGCTCACAGGGGCGTAACTATGGCTACACCTTC.

This clonotype appeared many times. The chain has TRBV20-1 and TRBJ2-3, with no clear D. The V end was cut by 1 base, the J end by 0 bases, with 8 bases between. This CDR3 spans 14 amino acids. Germline V gives CDR1 DFQATT, CDR2 SNEGSKA (reference sequence). This chain's CDR3 is CSARGHSSTDTQYF. CDR3 DNA sequence: TGCAGTGCTAGAGGGCATTCTAGCACAGATACGCAGTATTTT.

This sequence joins TRBV6-6 and TRBJ1-1; D uncertain. Trimming stripped 0 bases from V and 11 bases from J, with 16 bases between. CDR1 and CDR2 (germline): MNHNY, SVGAGI (reference sequence). The CDR3 runs 14 residues. CDR3 amino acids: CASSYSGRNTVAFF. The DNA of the CDR3 is TGTGCCAGCAGTTACTCAGGGCGGAACACTGTGGCTTTCTTT.

In this sample, this clonotype turned up a few times. The chain recombines TRBV19 with TRBJ2-7, with D perhaps matching TRBD1 (6 bases). The length of the CDR3 is 13 residues. Per germline, CDR1 LNHDA and CDR2 SQIVND (reference sequence). Deletions cut 4 bases from V and 7 bases from J, with 14 bases between. CDR3 DNA: TGTGCCAGTAGTACTGCTGGGACATTAGAGCAGTACTTC. As protein: CASSTAGTLEQYF.

The gene calls are TRBV18 and TRBJ2-7, with D unclear. Trimming left V 0 bases short and J 4 bases short, with 16 bases between. The CDR3 sequence is 16 residues long. Germline loops: CDR1 KGHSH, CDR2 LQKENI. This CDR3 reads CASSPPIRISTYEQYF. The CDR3 DNA is TGTGCCAGCTCACCACCAATCCGGATATCGACTTACGAGCAGTACTTC.

This clonotype was recorded at least ten times. The genes are TRBV30 and TRBJ1-1; 9 bases align to TRBD1. This CDR3 region has 13 residues. The trim removed 3 bases at V and 6 bases at J, leaving 5 bases unmatched. CDR1 GTSNPN and CDR2 SVGIG come from the germline V gene (reference sequence). This CDR3 is CAWRGTGISEAFF. The CDR3 DNA sequence: TGTGCCTGGAGAGGGACAGGGATATCTGAAGCTTTCTTT.

This clonotype has ten or more counts. This chain's CDR3 is CASSSSLGGGTRDEQYF. CDR3 nucleotide sequence: TGTGCCAGCAGTTCCTCACTAGGGGGAGGGACCCGTGACGAGCAGTACTTC. The genes are TRBV28 and TRBJ2-7; D may be TRBD2 (7 bases). Germline V gene sequence: CDR1 MDHEN, CDR2 SYDVKM. The V gene lost 4 bases and the J gene lost 5 bases, with 24 bases spanning the gap. The CDR3 covers 17 residues.

This clonotype was counted at least ten times. Here the CDR3 DNA reads TGTGCCAGCACCCGACAGGGAACGAACATTCAGTACTTC. Encoded protein: CASTRQGTNIQYF. The genes are TRBV6-1 and TRBJ2-4, with TRBD1 identical over 7 bases. The CDR3 is 13 amino acids. V lost 7 bases, J lost 7 bases, and 7 bases stayed unmatched. Germline V gives CDR1 MNHNS, CDR2 SASEGT.

Details on this clonotype: With a much larger clone just one base away, this may be a read error. The V call is TRBV6-2 or TRBV6-3, the J call TRBJ2-7; 7 nucleotides match TRBD2. Per germline, CDR1 MNHEY and CDR2 SVGEGT. The CDR3 has 15 residues. This chain's CDR3 is CASTKMGGGPSEQHF. CDR3 nucleotide sequence: TGTGCCAGCACTAAAATGGGGGGAGGGCCAAGCGAGCAGCACTTC.

The chain links TRBV20-1 to TRBJ1-2; maybe TRBD1 (6 bases). Germline CDR1 is DFQATT and CDR2 is SNEGSKA (reference sequence). Between the trimmed V and J ends, which lost 5 bases and 6 bases, there was a span of 16 bases. The CDR3 extends over 13 amino acids. The DNA for the CDR3 is TGCAGTGCTGCCCGAGGGGGGGGCGATGGCTACACCTTC. It yields the protein CSAARGGGDGYTF.

This clonotype was counted between two and nine times. The genes are TRBV13 and TRBJ2-7; 8 bases match TRBD1. Germline V gene sequence: CDR1 PRHDT, CDR2 FYEKMQ (reference sequence). J was trimmed by 5 bases and V by 5 bases; bases with no gene match: 5. The CDR3 extends over 13 amino acids. CDR3 sequence reads: CASSEQGAHEQYF. CDR3 in DNA: TGTGCCAGCAGCGAGCAGGGGGCCCACGAGCAGTACTTC.

This clonotype was recorded at least ten times. V usage is TRBV24-1 and J usage is TRBJ2-7; 9 nucleotides match TRBD1. With V trimmed by 7 bases and J by 0 bases, 3 bases remained unmatched. The CDR3 sequence is 14 residues long. Germline V gives CDR1 KGHDR, CDR2 SFDVKD. CDR3: CATSGQGTSYEQYF. Written as DNA, the CDR3 is TGTGCCACCAGCGGACAGGGGACCTCCTACGAGCAGTACTTC.

J is TRBJ2-5 and V is TRBV7-9; D is possibly TRBD1 (6 bases). The ends were cut back, 0 bases at V and 5 bases at J, with 13 bases in the middle. The V gene's germline CDR1 is SEHNR and CDR2 FQNEAQ (reference sequence). There are 15 residues in the CDR3. The CDR3 is CASSLAQGHPETQYF. The CDR3 DNA reads as TGTGCCAGCAGCTTAGCTCAGGGGCACCCGGAGACCCAGTACTTC.

This clonotype has more than one count but fewer than ten. The J gene is TRBJ2-1, the V gene TRBV5-1, with D hard to call. The germline gives CDR1 SGHRS, CDR2 YFSETQ. This CDR3 is built from 19 residues. V shed 2 bases and J shed 2 bases, with 23 bases lying between them. CDR3 bases: TGCGCCAGCAGCTTACAAGGGAAATCTCTCCTAATTACCTACAATGAGCAGTTCTTC. It specifies CASSLQGKSLLITYNEQFF.

This clonotype was recorded at least ten times. The chain has TRBV14 and TRBJ2-7, with no clear D. The ends were cut back, 1 base at V and 1 base at J, with 8 bases in the middle. The CDR3 loop spans 14 amino acids. Germline V CDR1 and CDR2: SGHDN, FVKESK. The CDR3: CASSQVGSSYEQYF. The CDR3 DNA is TGTGCCAGCAGCCAAGTAGGCTCGTCCTACGAGCAGTACTTC.